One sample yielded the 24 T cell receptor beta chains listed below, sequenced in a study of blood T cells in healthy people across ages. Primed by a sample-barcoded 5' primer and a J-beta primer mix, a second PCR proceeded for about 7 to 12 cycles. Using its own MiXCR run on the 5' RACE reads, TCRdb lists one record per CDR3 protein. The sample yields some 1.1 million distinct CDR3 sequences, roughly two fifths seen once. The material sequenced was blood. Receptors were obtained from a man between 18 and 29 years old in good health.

The CDR3 DNA reads as TGTGCCAGCAGGAATAGCCGAGGGACCGGGGAGCTGTTTTTT. Translated, it gives CASRNSRGTGELFF. The V call is TRBV2, the J call TRBJ2-2; tentatively, D is TRBD2 (5 bases). The germline V gene has CDR1 SNHLY and CDR2 FYNNEI. Deletions cut 6 bases from V and 5 bases from J, with 13 bases between. CDR3 size: 14 residues.

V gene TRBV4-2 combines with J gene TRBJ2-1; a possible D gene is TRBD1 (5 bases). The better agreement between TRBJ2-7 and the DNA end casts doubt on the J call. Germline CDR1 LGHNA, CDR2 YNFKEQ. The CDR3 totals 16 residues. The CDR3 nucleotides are TGTGCCAGCAGCCCTTACGGCGACAGTACCTACAATGAGCAGTACTTC. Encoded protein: CASSPYGDSTYNEQYF.

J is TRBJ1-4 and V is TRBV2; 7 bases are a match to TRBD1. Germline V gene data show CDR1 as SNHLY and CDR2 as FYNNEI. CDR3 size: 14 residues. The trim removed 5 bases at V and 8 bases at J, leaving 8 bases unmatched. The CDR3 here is CASSKQGSGEKLFF. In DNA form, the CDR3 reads TGTGCCAGCAGTAAACAGGGGTCGGGGGAAAAACTGTTTTTT.

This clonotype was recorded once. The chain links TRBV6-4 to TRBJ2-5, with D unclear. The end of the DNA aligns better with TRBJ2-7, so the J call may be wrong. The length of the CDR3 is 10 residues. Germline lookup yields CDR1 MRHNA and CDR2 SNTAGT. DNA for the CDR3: TGTGCCCTACTTTCTAGCGAGCAGTACTTC. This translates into CALLSSEQYF.

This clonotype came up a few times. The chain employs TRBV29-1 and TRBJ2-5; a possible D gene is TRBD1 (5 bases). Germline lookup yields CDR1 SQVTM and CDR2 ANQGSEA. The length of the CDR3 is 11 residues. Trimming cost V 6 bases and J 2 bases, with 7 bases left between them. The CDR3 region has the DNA TGCAGCGTCCGACAGCAAGAGACCCAGTACTTC. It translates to CSVRQQETQYF.

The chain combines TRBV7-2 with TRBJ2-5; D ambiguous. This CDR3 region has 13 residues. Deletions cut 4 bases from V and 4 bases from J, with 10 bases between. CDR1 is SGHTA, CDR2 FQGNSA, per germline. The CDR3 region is CASSSWMAETQYF. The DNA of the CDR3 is TGTGCCAGCAGCTCATGGATGGCAGAGACCCAGTACTTC. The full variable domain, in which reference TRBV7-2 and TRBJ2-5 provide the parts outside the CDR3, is GAGVSQSPSNKVTEKGKDVELRCDPISGHTALYWYRQSLGQGLEFLIYFQGNSAPDKSGLPSDRFSAERTGGSVSTLTIQRTQQEDSAVYLCASSSWMAETQYFGPGTRLLVL.

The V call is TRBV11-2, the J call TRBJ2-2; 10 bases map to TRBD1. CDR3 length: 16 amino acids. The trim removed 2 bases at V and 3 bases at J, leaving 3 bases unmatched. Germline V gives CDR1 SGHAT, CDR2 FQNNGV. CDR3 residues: CASSLYGTGDTGELFF. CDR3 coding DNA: TGTGCCAGCAGCTTATATGGGACAGGGGACACCGGGGAGCTGTTTTTT. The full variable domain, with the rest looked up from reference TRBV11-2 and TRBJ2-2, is EAGVAQSPRYKIIEKRQSVAFWCNPISGHATLYWYQQILGQGPKLLIQFQNNGVVDDSQLPKDRFSAERLKGVDSTLKIQPAKLEDSAVYLCASSLYGTGDTGELFFGEGSRLTVL.

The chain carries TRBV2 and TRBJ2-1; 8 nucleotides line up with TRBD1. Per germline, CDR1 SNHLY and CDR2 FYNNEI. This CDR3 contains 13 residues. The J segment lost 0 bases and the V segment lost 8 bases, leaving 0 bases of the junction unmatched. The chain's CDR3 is CASDRGSYNEQFF. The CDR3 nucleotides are TGTGCCAGCGACAGGGGCTCCTACAATGAGCAGTTCTTC.

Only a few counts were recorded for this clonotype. This chain's CDR3 is CASSSPSGGAADTQYF. As DNA, the CDR3 is TGTGCCAGCAGCTCCCCTAGCGGGGGGGCAGCAGATACGCAGTATTTT. V and J are TRBV6-6 and TRBJ2-3; 12 nucleotides line up with TRBD2. This CDR3 is built from 16 residues. Germline lookup yields CDR1 MNHNY and CDR2 SVGAGI (reference sequence). J gave up 4 bases and V 6 bases, and 8 bases lay outside the gene matches.

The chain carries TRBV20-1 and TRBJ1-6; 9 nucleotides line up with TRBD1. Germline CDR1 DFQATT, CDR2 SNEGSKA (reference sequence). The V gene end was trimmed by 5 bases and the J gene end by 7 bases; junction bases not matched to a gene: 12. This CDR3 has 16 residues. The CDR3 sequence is CSAPLQGAQRNSPLHF. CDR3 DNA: TGCAGTGCTCCCCTACAGGGGGCGCAAAGAAATTCACCCCTCCACTTT.

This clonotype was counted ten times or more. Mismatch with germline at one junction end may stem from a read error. The CDR3: CASSLEGPQETQYF. CDR3 in DNA: TGTGCCAGCAGCTTAGAGGGACCCCAAGAGACCCAGTACTTC. This chain connects TRBV12-3 or TRBV12-4 to TRBJ2-5, with D perhaps given as TRBD1 or TRBD2 (5 bases each). This CDR3 region has 14 residues.

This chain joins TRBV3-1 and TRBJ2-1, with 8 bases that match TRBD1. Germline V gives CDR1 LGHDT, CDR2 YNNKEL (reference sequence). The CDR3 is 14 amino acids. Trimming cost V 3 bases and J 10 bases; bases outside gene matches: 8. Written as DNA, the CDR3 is TGTGCCAGCAGCCAGGACAGGGTTCCTAGGGAGCAGTTCTTC. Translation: CASSQDRVPREQFF.

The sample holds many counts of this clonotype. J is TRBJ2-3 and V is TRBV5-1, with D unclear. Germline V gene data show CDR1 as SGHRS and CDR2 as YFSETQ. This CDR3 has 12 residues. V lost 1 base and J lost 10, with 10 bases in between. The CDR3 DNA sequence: TGCGCCAGCAGCTTGCTGGATCCTCCGCAGTATTTT. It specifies CASSLLDPPQYF.

The CDR3 protein is CARSQRPGREFF. DNA for the CDR3: TGTGCCAGAAGCCAACGTCCAGGGAGAGAGTTCTTC. The chain uses TRBV5-3 and TRBJ2-1; perhaps D is TRBD1 or TRBD2 (5 bases each). TRBV5-3 is designated an ORF whose function remains uncertain. V was cut by 4 bases and J by 14 bases, with 16 bases left in between. The CDR3 has 12 residues.

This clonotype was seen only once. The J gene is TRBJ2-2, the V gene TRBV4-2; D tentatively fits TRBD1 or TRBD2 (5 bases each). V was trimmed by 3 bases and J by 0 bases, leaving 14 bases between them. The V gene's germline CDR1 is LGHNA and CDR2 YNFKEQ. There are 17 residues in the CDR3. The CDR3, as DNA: TGTGCCAGCAGCCATAGGGGACGGCGGGCGAACACCGGGGAGCTGTTTTTT. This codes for CASSHRGRRANTGELFF.

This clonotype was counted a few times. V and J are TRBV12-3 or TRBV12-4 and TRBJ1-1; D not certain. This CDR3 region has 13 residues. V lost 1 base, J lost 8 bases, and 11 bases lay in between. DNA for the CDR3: TGTGCCAGCAGTTTAGGAGGACGTCTCGAAGCTTTCTTT. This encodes CASSLGGRLEAFF.

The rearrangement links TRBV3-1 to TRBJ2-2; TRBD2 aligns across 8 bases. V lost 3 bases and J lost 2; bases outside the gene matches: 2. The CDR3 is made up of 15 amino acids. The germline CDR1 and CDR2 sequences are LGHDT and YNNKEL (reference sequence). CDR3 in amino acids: CASSHSGGNTGELFF. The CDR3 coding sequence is TGTGCCAGCAGCCACAGCGGGGGTAACACCGGGGAGCTGTTTTTT.

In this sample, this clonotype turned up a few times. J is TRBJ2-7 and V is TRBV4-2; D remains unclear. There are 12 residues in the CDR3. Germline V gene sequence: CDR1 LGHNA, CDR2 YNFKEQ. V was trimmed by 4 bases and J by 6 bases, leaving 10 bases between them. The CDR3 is CASSPNGVEQYF. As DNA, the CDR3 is TGTGCCAGCAGCCCCAACGGAGTCGAGCAGTACTTC.

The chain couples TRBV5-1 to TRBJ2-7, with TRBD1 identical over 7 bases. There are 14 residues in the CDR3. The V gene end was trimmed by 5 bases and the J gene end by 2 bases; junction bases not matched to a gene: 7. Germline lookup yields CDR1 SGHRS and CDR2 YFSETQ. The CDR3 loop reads CASRPRGTAYEQYF. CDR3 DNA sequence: TGCGCCAGCAGGCCCCGAGGGACAGCCTACGAGCAGTACTTC.

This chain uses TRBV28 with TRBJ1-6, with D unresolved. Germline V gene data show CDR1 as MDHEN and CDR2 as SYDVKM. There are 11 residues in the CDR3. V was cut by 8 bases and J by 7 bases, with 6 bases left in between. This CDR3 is CASRRNSPLHF. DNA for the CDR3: TGTGCCAGCCGACGGAATTCACCCCTCCACTTT.

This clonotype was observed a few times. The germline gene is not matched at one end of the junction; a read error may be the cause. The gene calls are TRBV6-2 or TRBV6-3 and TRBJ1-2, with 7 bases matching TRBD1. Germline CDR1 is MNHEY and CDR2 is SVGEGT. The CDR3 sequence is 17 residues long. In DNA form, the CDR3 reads TGTGCCAGCAGTGACTCCCTGGGACAGACAGTAATCTATGGCTACACCTTC. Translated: CASSDSLGQTVIYGYTF.

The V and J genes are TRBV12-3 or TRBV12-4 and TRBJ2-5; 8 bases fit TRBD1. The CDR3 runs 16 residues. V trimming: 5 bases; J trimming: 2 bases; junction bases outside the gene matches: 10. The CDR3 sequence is CASSPTGERVQETQYF. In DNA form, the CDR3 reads TGTGCCAGCAGTCCGACAGGGGAAAGGGTACAAGAGACCCAGTACTTC.

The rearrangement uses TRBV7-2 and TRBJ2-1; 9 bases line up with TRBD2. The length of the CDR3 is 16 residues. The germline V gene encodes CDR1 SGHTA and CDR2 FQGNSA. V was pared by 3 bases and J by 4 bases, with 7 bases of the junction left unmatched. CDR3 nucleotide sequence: TGTGCCAGCAGCTTCCCAGGCCTAGCGGGGTACAATGAGCAGTTCTTC. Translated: CASSFPGLAGYNEQFF.

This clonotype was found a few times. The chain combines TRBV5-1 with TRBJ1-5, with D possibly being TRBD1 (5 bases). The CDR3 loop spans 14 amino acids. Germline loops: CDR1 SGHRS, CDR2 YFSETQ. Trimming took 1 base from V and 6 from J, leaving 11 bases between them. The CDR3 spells CASSLMPGTQPQHF. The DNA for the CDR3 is TGCGCCAGCAGCTTGATGCCAGGGACTCAGCCCCAGCATTTT.